The 12 T cell receptor beta chains reported below all come from one sample, sequenced in a study of response to subunit inactivated influenza vaccine. TCRdb reanalysed the RT-PCR reads using MiXCR and keeps one entry per CDR3 protein. The sample holds about 500,000 distinct CDR3 sequences; 16% are singletons and the top ten take less than 4%. The sequencing used CD4+ T cells sorted from PBMCs, collected less than 25 months after vaccination. The receptors stem from a man aged 50-75 years who received an inactivated influenza vaccine.

This clonotype was observed many times. CDR3 protein: CASSQDVGTGRYEQYF. DNA for the CDR3: TGCGCCAGCAGCCAAGATGTAGGGACAGGTCGCTACGAGCAGTACTTC. J is TRBJ2-7 and V is TRBV4-3; TRBD1 matches 8 bases. The CDR3 runs 16 residues. Germline V lookup: CDR1 LGHNA, CDR2 YSLEER. V was clipped by 0 bases and J by 3 bases; unmatched bases: 7.

The rearrangement links TRBV24-1 to TRBJ2-1, with 9 bases lining up with TRBD1. The CDR3 totals 15 residues. J was trimmed by 6 bases and V by 3 bases; bases with no gene match: 5. CDR1 is KGHDR and CDR2 is SFDVKD in the germline V gene. The CDR3 region is CATSDPGQGTNEQFF. CDR3 DNA sequence: TGTGCCACCAGTGATCCGGGACAGGGAACCAATGAGCAGTTCTTC.

This clonotype appeared many times. V and J are TRBV6-1 and TRBJ1-6; D is unresolved. V was cut by 8 bases and J by 6 bases, with 17 bases left in between. Germline CDR1 MNHNS, CDR2 SASEGT. This CDR3 spans 15 amino acids. CDR3 DNA: TGTGCCAGCCGCGCCCTTGGGTCCGGTAATTCACCCCTCCACTTT. It yields the protein CASRALGSGNSPLHF.

The chain links TRBV21-1 to TRBJ1-6; the tabulated D call, TRBD1, remains unverified against the DNA. TRBV21-1 is noted as a pseudogene. The CDR3 runs 18 residues. In DNA form, the CDR3 reads TGTGCCAGCCTCAGGGAGGCGGAGTATGGGTTAAATAATTCACCCCTCCACTTT. It is translated as CASLREAEYGLNNSPLHF.

A few counts support this clonotype. The rearrangement links TRBV10-3 to TRBJ2-1; 14 nucleotides line up with TRBD2. CDR1 is ENHRY and CDR2 is SYGVKD in the germline V gene. The ends lost 4 bases at V and 0 bases at J; junction bases unmatched: 5. CDR3 size: 18 residues. CDR3 loop: CAISGGLAGDFSYNEQFF. CDR3 nucleotides: TGTGCCATCAGTGGGGGACTAGCGGGGGACTTCTCCTACAATGAGCAGTTCTTC.

In this sample, this clonotype turned up a few times. V gene TRBV20-1 combines with J gene TRBJ1-2, with a weak D call TRBD1 (6 bases). The ends were cut back, 1 base at V and 5 bases at J, with 14 bases in the middle. CDR1 and CDR2 (germline): DFQATT, SNEGSKA (reference sequence). This CDR3 is built from 14 residues. The CDR3 reads CSARGSGGRYGYTF. The DNA of the CDR3 is TGCAGTGCTAGAGGCTCGGGGGGGCGGTATGGCTACACCTTC.

Many counts were recorded for this clonotype. The V call is TRBV12-3 or TRBV12-4, the J call TRBJ1-1; D call uncertain. The CDR3 consists of 13 residues. V gave up 3 bases and J gave up 6 bases, with 11 bases separating them. The CDR3 loop reads CASSLGNNAEAFF. CDR3 coding DNA: TGTGCCAGCAGTTTGGGCAATAATGCTGAAGCTTTCTTT.

The sample holds a few counts of this clonotype. The gene calls are TRBV5-5 and TRBJ2-3, with D perhaps TRBD1 (6 bases). Per germline, CDR1 SGHKS and CDR2 YYEKEE (reference sequence). This CDR3 contains 14 residues. V lost 4 bases to trimming and J lost 4 bases, with 13 bases between them. Here the CDR3 DNA reads TGTGCCAGCAGCCCTGGACAGAGGGCAGATACGCAGTATTTT. Its protein product is CASSPGQRADTQYF.

The chain recombines TRBV20-1 with TRBJ2-7, with 9 bases fitting TRBD2. J lost 4 bases, V lost 5 bases, and 9 bases had no gene match. The CDR3 has 14 residues. Looked up from germline, CDR1 is DFQATT and CDR2 is SNEGSKA (reference sequence). The CDR3: CSAGNLAGSYEQYF. The CDR3 nucleotides read TGCAGTGCTGGGAATCTAGCGGGGTCATACGAGCAGTACTTC.

The gene calls are TRBV6-2 or TRBV6-3 and TRBJ2-5; 8 positions agree with TRBD2. V gave up 2 bases and J gave up 5 bases; unmatched junction bases: 7. The CDR3 sequence is 15 residues long. From germline, CDR1 is MNHEY and CDR2 SVGEGT. The CDR3 region has the DNA TGTGCCAGCAGTTACAGGCGGGAGGCCTGGGAGACCCAGTACTTC. Amino acid sequence: CASSYRREAWETQYF.

In its sample, this clonotype was seen many times. V gene TRBV5-1 combines with J gene TRBJ2-3, with 8 bases fitting TRBD1. J lost 4 bases, V lost 6 bases, and 10 bases had no gene match. Germline V gene sequence: CDR1 SGHRS, CDR2 YFSETQ. The CDR3 is made up of 15 amino acids. The CDR3 DNA follows: TGCGCCAGCAATTCAGGGGGCGCCGGGGCAGATACGCAGTATTTT. It is translated as CASNSGGAGADTQYF.

The rearrangement uses TRBV5-8 and TRBJ2-7; the D is unclear. The germline V gene encodes CDR1 SGHTS and CDR2 YDEGEE. The length of the CDR3 is 13 residues. V was clipped by 4 bases and J by 3 bases, with 11 bases between them. The CDR3 DNA is TGTGCCAGCAGCCGTCCCCCCGGCTACGAGCAGTACTTC. Translated: CASSRPPGYEQYF. Full variable domain (outside the CDR3, taken from reference TRBV5-8 and TRBJ2-7): EAGVTQSPTHLIKTRGQQATLRCSPISGHTSVYWYQQALGLGLQFLLWYDEGEERNRGNFPPRFSGRQFPNYSSELNVNALELEDSALYLCASSRPPGYEQYFGPGTRLTVT.